The clone carrying this T cell receptor beta chain was recorded at least ten times. As yet, its antigen is unknown. This sample is part of a study of CD8 T cells in ankylosing spondylitis. Study outcomes and limitations: Matched synovial fluid from ankylosing spondylitis patients was reported to be enriched for disease-linked clones. Within peripheral blood, clones linked to disease were CD8+ and relatively rare.

Libraries for TCR beta were made by quantitative 5'-RACE with molecular barcodes. TCRdb itself ran the 5' RACE reads through MiXCR, one entry per CDR3 protein. The table lists fewer than 200,000 distinct CDR3 sequences, 15% to 20% of them singletons, with around 4.1% in the top ten. The CDR3 is 12 residues long. The V gene lost 9 bases and the J gene lost 2 bases, with 11 bases spanning the gap. This receptor was taken from a male donor aged 10-35 years with ankylosing spondylitis or in good health (not recorded which). The V and J genes are TRBV12-3 or TRBV12-4 and TRBJ2-7; a possible D gene is TRBD2 (6 bases). The sample taken for sequencing was blood, either unsorted or a sorted T cell fraction (not recorded which). CDR3 sequence: CASSGSTYEQYF. The DNA for the CDR3 is TGTGCCAGTAGCGGATCCACCTACGAGCAGTACTTC.